This TCR beta chain appears in the sequencing data of a study of cytomegalovirus exposure and HLA in healthy donors. CDR1 is GTSNPN, CDR2 SVGIG, per germline (reference sequence). The CDR3 totals 12 residues. To note about this clone: Its antigen is undetermined. One junction end disagrees with the germline gene, perhaps due to a read error.

A multiplex PCR was run with 60 Vbeta primers and 13 Jbeta primers. Sequencing used immunoSEQ multiplex PCR; TCRdb keeps in-frame clones, though not all of them. The data hold some 130,000 clones, with around three quarters observed a single time. Study-wide results and limits: The authors confirmed in vitro that a few CMV-associated chains were specific for CMV antigens. As a later analysis showed, several of the most significant clusters appeared to be linked to common viral pathogens.

Sequencing was done on a sample of PBMCs. The chain is built from TRBV30 and TRBJ1-2; a possible D gene is TRBD1 (5 bases). The TCR was taken from a woman aged 45-60 years in good health and CMV-seronegative. CDR3 nucleotides: TGTTCCTGGAGGGGAGGGACCTATGGCTACACCTTC. It encodes CSWRGGTYGYTF.